The source of this TCR beta chain is a study of response to subunit inactivated influenza vaccine (dated by TCRdb to between 2017 and 2018). Looking at the study overall: To follow how T cells responded to a trivalent subunit inactivated influenza vaccine, the researchers relied on deep quantitative profiling of the T cell receptor repertoire.

This clonotype was detected many times. The specificity of this receptor is unknown. The input lacks base qualities; no much larger clone sits a single base away. What the work shows at the level of the full study, not this receptor alone: The authors proposed that each seasonal influenza vaccination may bring in only a limited number of new T cells.

CDR1 and CDR2, looked up from the germline V gene, are SGHRS and YFSETQ. V is cut by 0 bases and J by 3 bases, and the space between the germline ends is 8 bases. The CDR3 sequence holds 14 residues, the cysteine and phenylalanine included. The sequence is cut down to CDR3 DNA, 42 bases in frame from base 1. The library was made by RT-PCR. Sequencing used an Illumina HiSeq 2500. The public sequencing data were trimmed at Q25 with fastp and processed into clonotypes with MiXCR by TCRdb, which kept only in-frame beta chains. Each record represents a unique CDR3 protein, reported with the most common genes and DNA among its rows. The sample yields about 180,000 distinct CDR3 sequences; around 9.2% were counted once. 11% of the sample comes from the top ten.

The clonotype was recovered from a man aged 45-60 years who received an inactivated influenza vaccine. Donor details come from another sample of the same person, matched by shared clones. The chain uses TRBV5-1 and TRBJ2-3; the D gene identity is not certain. Source: non-naive T cells sorted from PBMCs, taken on the day of vaccination. Explained via the paper, the cell subset or site label denotes: memory T cell fraction. For the CDR3, the sequence is CASSLEGWTDTQYF. The nucleotide sequence is TGCGCCAGCAGCTTGGAAGGGTGGACAGATACGCAGTATTTT.